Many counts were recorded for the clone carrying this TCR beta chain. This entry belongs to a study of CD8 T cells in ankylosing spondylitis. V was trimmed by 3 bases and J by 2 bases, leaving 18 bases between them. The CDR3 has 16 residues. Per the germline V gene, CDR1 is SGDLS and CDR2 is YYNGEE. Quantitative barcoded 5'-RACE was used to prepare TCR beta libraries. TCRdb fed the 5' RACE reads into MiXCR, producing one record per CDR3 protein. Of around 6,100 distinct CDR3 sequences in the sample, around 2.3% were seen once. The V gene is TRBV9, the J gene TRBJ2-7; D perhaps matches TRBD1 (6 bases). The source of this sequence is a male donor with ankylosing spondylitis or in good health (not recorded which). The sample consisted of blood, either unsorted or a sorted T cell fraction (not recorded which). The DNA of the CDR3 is TGTGCCAGCAGCGAAAGCTTTACAGGACAGACCTACGAGCAGTACTTC. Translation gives CASSESFTGQTYEQYF.